These 10 T cell receptor beta chains were all obtained from the same sample, sequenced in a study of blood T cells in healthy people across ages. Sample-barcoded 5' priming and a J-beta primer mix drove a second PCR of about 6 to 11 cycles. TCRdb re-called the 5' RACE reads with MiXCR, one entry per CDR3 protein. The sample lists over 1,300,000 distinct CDR3 sequences, approximately 59% seen once, with 6.5% to 8.5% in the top ten. Sequenced sample: blood. All receptors come from a man between 18 and 29 years old in good health.

The genes are TRBV11-2 and TRBJ2-4, with D possibly TRBD1 on 5 matching bases. The J call may be in error: the DNA end matches TRBJ2-7 better. Germline assignment: CDR1 SGHAT and CDR2 FQNNGV. CDR3 size: 14 residues. CDR3 residues: CASSLGGSSSEQYF. The CDR3, as DNA: TGTGCCAGCAGCTTAGGGGGCAGTTCTTCCGAGCAGTACTTC.

This clonotype was picked up one time. The chain couples TRBV15 to TRBJ2-5, with TRBD1 matching 10 bases. CDR3 length: 14 amino acids. CDR1 is LNHNV, CDR2 YYDKDF, per germline (reference sequence). Losses at the gene ends were 5 bases for V and 3 bases for J; bases not matched to a gene: 3. CDR3 sequence reads: CATSGDRGKETQYF. The CDR3 DNA follows: TGTGCCACCAGCGGGGACAGGGGTAAAGAGACCCAGTACTTC.

The chain combines TRBV4-1 with TRBJ2-2, with unresolved D. This CDR3 is 17 amino acids long. V lost 3 bases, J lost 3 bases, and 17 bases lay in between. The germline V gene has CDR1 MGHRA and CDR2 YSYEKL. The CDR3 loop reads CASSHPSDCGDTGELFF. CDR3 DNA sequence: TGCGCCAGCAGCCACCCATCAGATTGTGGGGACACCGGGGAGCTGTTTTTT.

The J gene is TRBJ2-5, the V gene TRBV9; TRBD2 is a possible D gene (6 bases). The DNA end lines up better with TRBJ2-7; the J call may be wrong. Germline loops: CDR1 SGDLS, CDR2 YYNGEE. The CDR3 loop spans 18 amino acids. Here the CDR3 reads CASSVMVRGSQWTYEQYF. The CDR3 DNA reads TGTGCCAGCAGCGTAATGGTTCGGGGGTCCCAATGGACCTACGAGCAGTACTTC.

The V call is TRBV15, the J call TRBJ2-3; TRBD2 matches 10 bases. Losses at the gene ends were 6 bases for V and 3 bases for J; bases not matched to a gene: 3. The CDR3 contains 14 residues. Per the germline V gene, CDR1 is LNHNV and CDR2 is YYDKDF (reference sequence). The chain's CDR3 is CATSRTSGTDTQYF. Here the CDR3 DNA reads TGTGCCACCAGTAGGACTAGCGGAACAGATACGCAGTATTTT.

This clonotype was observed once. The genes are TRBV15 and TRBJ2-6; a weak D match, TRBD1 (5 bases). The length of the CDR3 is 22 residues. The germline gives CDR1 LNHNV, CDR2 YYDKDF (reference sequence). The V and J ends lost 1 base and 0 bases respectively, with 25 bases between them. In nucleotides, the CDR3 is TGTGCCACCAGCAGAGTTAATTACAGGCCCCCCCATCCCCACTCTGGGGCCAACGTCCTGACTTTC. Translating it yields CATSRVNYRPPHPHSGANVLTF.

V gene TRBV20-1 combines with J gene TRBJ1-5; tentatively, D is TRBD1 (5 bases). This CDR3 region has 14 residues. The ends were cut back, 3 bases at V and 9 bases at J, with 18 bases in the middle. CDR1 and CDR2 (germline): DFQATT, SNEGSKA (reference sequence). The CDR3 DNA sequence: TGCAGTGCTAGCATCGGTCAGGGTCGGAGGCCCCAGCATTTT. Translated: CSASIGQGRRPQHF.

The genes are TRBV7-9 and TRBJ2-4; unclear D gene. The DNA end favors TRBJ2-7, so the J call may be wrong. CDR1 and CDR2 from the germline V gene are SEHNR and FQNEAQ (reference sequence). This CDR3 is built from 11 residues. For the CDR3, the DNA is TGTGCCAGCAGCTTGCTTCCCGAGCAGTACTTC. This translates into CASSLLPEQYF.

CDR3 sequence: CSASQIAGGHAVETQYF. The CDR3, as DNA: TGCAGTGCTAGCCAAATAGCGGGAGGGCACGCCGTCGAGACCCAGTACTTC. The chain joins TRBV20-1 to TRBJ2-5; 11 bases map to TRBD2. J gave up 5 bases and V 3 bases, and 14 bases lay outside the gene matches. This CDR3 contains 17 residues. Per the germline V gene, CDR1 is DFQATT and CDR2 is SNEGSKA (reference sequence).

This rearrangement joins TRBV7-2 to TRBJ2-7; possibly TRBD2 for D (5 bases). Germline assignment: CDR1 SGHTA and CDR2 FQGNSA. The CDR3 runs to 13 residues. Trimming shortened V by 5 bases and J by 3 bases, and 11 bases separated the two germline ends. CDR3 in DNA: TGTGCCAGCAGCCCTAGCCGGGTCTACGAGCAGTACTTC. Translated, it gives CASSPSRVYEQYF.